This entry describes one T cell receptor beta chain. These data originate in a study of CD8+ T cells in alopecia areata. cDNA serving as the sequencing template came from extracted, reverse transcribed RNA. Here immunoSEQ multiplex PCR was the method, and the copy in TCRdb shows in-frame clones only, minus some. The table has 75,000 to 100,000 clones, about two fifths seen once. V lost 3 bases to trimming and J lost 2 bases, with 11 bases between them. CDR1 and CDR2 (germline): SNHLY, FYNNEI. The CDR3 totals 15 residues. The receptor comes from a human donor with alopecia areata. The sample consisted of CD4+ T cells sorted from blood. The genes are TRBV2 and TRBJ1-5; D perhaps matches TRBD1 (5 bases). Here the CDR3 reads CASSDLGAGNQPQHF. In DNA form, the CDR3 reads TGTGCCAGCAGTGACTTAGGGGCGGGCAATCAGCCCCAGCATTTT.